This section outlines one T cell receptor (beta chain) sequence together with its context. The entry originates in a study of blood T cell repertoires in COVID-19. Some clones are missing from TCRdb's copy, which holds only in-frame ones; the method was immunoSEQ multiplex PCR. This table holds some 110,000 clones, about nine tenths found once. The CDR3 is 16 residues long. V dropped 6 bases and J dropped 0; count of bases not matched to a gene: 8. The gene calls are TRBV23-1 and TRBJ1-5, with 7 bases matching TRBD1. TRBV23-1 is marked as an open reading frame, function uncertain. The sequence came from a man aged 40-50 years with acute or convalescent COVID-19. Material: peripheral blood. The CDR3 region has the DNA TGCGCCAGCAGCGGACAGGCCGTCTATAGCAATCAGCCCCAGCATTTT. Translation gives CASSGQAVYSNQPQHF.